This T cell receptor (beta chain) is drawn from a study of Ad26.COV2.S vaccination and SARS-CoV-2 variants. Germline V gene data show CDR1 as LNHDA and CDR2 as SQIVND (reference sequence). The CDR3 has 14 residues. Trimming stripped 4 bases from V and 3 bases from J, with 12 bases between. The treatment denotes: approximately 18 received Ad26.COV2.S at low or high dose, single or two shots; a few received placebo; per-sample allocation not given. Each sample was drawn 63 days after the first injection (of vaccine or placebo). The data were produced by immunoSEQ multiplex PCR, yet TCRdb's version contains in-frame clones alone and is incomplete. The repertoire holds about 480,000 clones, with around 88% as singletons.

This clonotype was obtained from a person between 18 and 65 years old who received the Ad26.COV2.S COVID-19 vaccine or a placebo. The material sequenced was peripheral blood, taken in a trial of Ad26.COV2.S vaccine versus placebo. This chain uses TRBV19 with TRBJ1-2, with unresolved D. The CDR3 loop reads CASSRRTYDYGYTF. The CDR3, as DNA: TGTGCCAGTAGTAGGCGGACGTACGACTATGGCTACACCTTC. Looking up the rest from reference TRBV19 and TRBJ1-2 gives the full variable domain: DGGITQSPKYLFRKEGQNVTLSCEQNLNHDAMYWYRQDPGQGLRLIYYSQIVNDFQKGDIAEGYSVSREKKESFPLTVTSAQKNPTAFYLCASSRRTYDYGYTFGSGTRLTVV.